This T cell receptor (beta chain) came from a study of blood T cell repertoires in COVID-19 (TCRdb year 2020). With regard to the full study: Samples from collaborators originated in the United States, Italy and Spain and spanned both the acute and convalescent phases of COVID-19. Nearly every sample came with metadata listing a de-identified subject ID, COVID-19 status, age in years and sex. Where available, HLA class I and class II types were taken from metadata supplied by the sample provider and were not determined by assay-based typing. Deeply sampled blood TCRbeta repertoires from subjects exposed to, actively infected with, or recovered from COVID-19 were included in the dataset. Samples were obtained from the ongoing ImmuneRACE study (first 160 participants) and from about 1,300 subjects provided by 6 global collaborators. A freely available public database, intended as a resource for researchers studying the immune response to SARS-CoV-2, is where the repertoires were released. The material from the prospective study consisted of cDNA or gDNA derived from T cells, B-cell-depleted T cells, or PBMCs.

Taken from cysteine to phenylalanine, the CDR3 has 11 residues. This entry keeps only the CDR3 DNA: 33 bases, framed from base 1. CDR1 DFQATT and CDR2 SNEGSKA were looked up in the germline V gene (reference sequence). V is cut by 8 bases and J by 1 base, and the space between the germline ends is 8 bases. In the prospective study, participants were about 18 to 89 years old, resided in approximately 25 geographic areas of the United States, and were enrolled through a virtual design. To assign participants to cohorts, the prospective study relied on clinical history that participants themselves reported in a screening survey and a study questionnaire. Recovered participants in ImmuneRACE Cohort 3 were defined as having two consecutive negative NP/OP PCR tests, clearance from a healthcare professional, or resolution of symptoms. Each participant in the prospective study had whole blood, serum and a nasopharyngeal or oropharyngeal swab collected by mobile phlebotomists. Prospective study participants could optionally give additional blood draws and questionnaires over an approximately two-month period. Before DNA extraction, blood samples from the prospective study were shipped at room temperature or frozen.

The full study reports these points: Clinical and demographic metadata were provided uncurated, with the amount varying by source and participant.

In regard to this clone: The clone's antigen remains unknown. Qualities for individual bases were not recorded, and no much larger clone is one base off.

TCRbeta CDR3 regions were amplified from genomic DNA by means of the immunoSEQ Assay, a bias-controlled multiplex PCR. The source study handled its data this way. Within the assay, amplification of reference gene primers was used to estimate how many nucleated cells each sample contained. Sequence reads were collapsed and filtered to measure the absolute abundance of every unique TCRbeta CDR3 rearrangement. For each sample, productive Simpson clonality was calculated by taking the square root of Simpson's diversity index across productive rearrangements. This is the immuneACCESS table as TCRdb keeps it, with only in-frame sequences that have V and J called. A part of the clones is gone; compared with another copy, unresolved V genes explain less than half, and the rest is unexplained. The V and J calls and clone size are taken from that table; D and trimming were inferred from the DNA. In all, the sample holds fewer than 200,000 clones, and about 90% of those were seen once. The top ten constitute about 8.4% of the sample.

Source material: PBMCs or T cells enriched from blood (not recorded which). The chain links TRBV20-1 with TRBJ1-2, with the D segment identity uncertain. This TCR derives from a woman between 18 and 29 years old who had recovered from COVID-19. The DNA sequence is given as TGCAGTCTGCCAGATAACTATGGCTACACCTTC. Translated, this gives CSLPDNYGYTF.